In its sample, the clone carrying this T cell receptor beta chain was seen many times. TCRdb analysed the 5' RACE reads with MiXCR anew, one entry per CDR3 protein. The sample contains 30,000 to 45,000 distinct CDR3 sequences, more than 4.5% of which appear only once. This specimen comes from a study of neurological immune-mediated disorders. Germline V gene lookup returns CDR1 KGHSH and CDR2 LQKENI. Trimming shortened V by 2 bases and J by 7 bases, and 9 bases separated the two germline ends. The CDR3 is made up of 13 amino acids. This TCR came from a man between 18 and 35 years old in good health. The sequencing input was CD4+ T cells from blood. This chain connects TRBV18 to TRBJ1-5; no firm D call. The CDR3 sequence: CASSPDLGQPQHF. The CDR3 DNA follows: TGTGCCAGCTCACCAGACCTCGGGCAGCCCCAGCATTTT.